Following are 14 T cell receptor beta chains from one sample sequenced in a study of shared clonotypes between healthy human individuals. TCRdb's table, derived via immunoSEQ multiplex PCR, lists solely in-frame clones and lacks some. The table shows fewer than 1.8 million clones, with 97% to 99% occurring only once. The specimen sequenced was naive CD4+ T cells sorted from blood. Subset meaning: CD45RA+ positively selected. The receptors here all came from a man aged 25 to 40 in good health.

This clone was detected only once. The chain recombines TRBV9 with TRBJ2-2; the match to TRBD2 covers 8 bases. V was pared by 4 bases and J by 2 bases, with 4 bases of the junction left unmatched. This CDR3 contains 15 residues. Looked up from germline, CDR1 is SGDLS and CDR2 is YYNGEE. Here the CDR3 DNA reads TGTGCCAGCAGCCCGCGGGGGGATAACACCGGGGAGCTGTTTTTT. Protein sequence: CASSPRGDNTGELFF. Looking up the rest from reference TRBV9 and TRBJ2-2 gives the full variable domain: DSGVTQTPKHLITATGQRVTLRCSPRSGDLSVYWYQQSLDQGLQFLIQYYNGEERAKGNILERFSAQQFPDLHSELNLSSLELGDSALYFCASSPRGDNTGELFFGEGSRLTVL.

The chain employs TRBV19 and TRBJ2-1; tentative D call: TRBD2 (6 bases). The CDR3 is made up of 12 amino acids. Trimming removed 2 bases at V and 8 bases at J, with 7 bases between. The V gene's germline CDR1 is LNHDA and CDR2 SQIVND (reference sequence). CDR3 region: CASSIRRDEQFF. DNA of the CDR3: TGTGCCAGTAGTATACGGAGGGATGAGCAGTTCTTC.

This CDR3 reads CASSSHPPAQGEQYF. In DNA, the CDR3 is TGTGCCAGCAGTTCCCACCCACCTGCGCAGGGCGAGCAGTACTTC. The rearrangement links TRBV28 to TRBJ2-7; tentatively, D is TRBD1 (5 bases). The CDR3 is 15 residues long. Germline V gene sequence: CDR1 MDHEN, CDR2 SYDVKM. V gave up 4 bases and J gave up 6 bases, with 19 bases separating them.

The rearrangement joins TRBV7-9 to TRBJ2-6; perhaps TRBD1 as D (6 bases). Trimming stripped 4 bases from V and 2 bases from J, with 15 bases between. The V gene's germline CDR1 is SEHNR and CDR2 FQNEAQ (reference sequence). The CDR3 runs to 17 residues. For the CDR3, the DNA is TGTGCCAGCAGCTCCACGCCCCCAGGGGCTGGGGCCAACGTCCTGACTTTC. Translation gives CASSSTPPGAGANVLTF. Complete variable domain (other parts from reference TRBV7-9 and TRBJ2-6): DTGVSQNPRHKITKRGQNVTFRCDPISEHNRLYWYRQTLGQGPEFLTYFQNEAQLEKSRLLSDRFSAERPKGSFSTLEIQRTEQGDSAMYLCASSSTPPGAGANVLTFGAGSRLTVL.

The rearrangement uses TRBV7-9 and TRBJ1-5, with D possibly matching TRBD1 (6 bases). The V end lost 1 base, the J end lost 4 bases, and 17 bases lay between the germline ends. In germline, CDR1 is SEHNR, CDR2 FQNEAQ (reference sequence). This CDR3 region has 17 residues. Here the CDR3 DNA reads TGTGCCAGCAGCTTAGGTTGGCCAGGGGAGTGGAATCAGCCCCAGCATTTT. Amino acids: CASSLGWPGEWNQPQHF.

The CDR3 region has the DNA TGTGCCAGCAGCGTGACAGGGGAAGGCGAGCAGTACTTC. This sequence encodes CASSVTGEGEQYF. This rearrangement joins TRBV9 to TRBJ2-7; the match to TRBD1 covers 8 bases. The CDR3 runs to 13 residues. With V trimmed by 2 bases and J by 6 bases, 4 bases remained unmatched. CDR1 SGDLS and CDR2 YYNGEE come from the germline V gene.

The chain recombines TRBV5-4 with TRBJ2-7, with 8 nucleotides matching TRBD2. After removal of 0 bases from V and 0 bases from J, the junction contained 5 bases not matched to a gene. The CDR3 totals 16 residues. Germline CDR1 reads SGHNT; CDR2 reads YYREEE (reference sequence). Here the CDR3 reads CASSLAGGRRSYEQYF. The CDR3 DNA is TGTGCCAGCAGCTTGGCCGGCGGGAGGCGCTCCTACGAGCAGTACTTC.

The chain employs TRBV5-1 and TRBJ2-5; no clear D gene. V lost 6 bases and J 5 bases, leaving 14 bases between the germline ends. CDR3 size: 13 residues. CDR1 SGHRS and CDR2 YFSETQ come from the germline V gene. The CDR3 sequence: CASTLGNRETQYF. DNA of the CDR3: TGCGCCAGCACTCTGGGGAATCGCGAGACCCAGTACTTC.

J is TRBJ2-3 and V is TRBV5-1, with 10 positions matching TRBD2. Germline V gives CDR1 SGHRS, CDR2 YFSETQ. The CDR3 length is 16 residues. V shed 3 bases and J 5 bases; nucleotides not matched to a gene: 9. CDR3 sequence (DNA): TGCGCCAGCAGCTCGGTAGGCCGGACTAGCGGAGATACGCAGTATTTT. It specifies CASSSVGRTSGDTQYF.

The chain employs TRBV28 and TRBJ2-3; D gene ambiguous. V lost 4 bases, J lost 0 bases, and 17 bases lay in between. This CDR3 is 17 amino acids long. In germline, CDR1 is MDHEN, CDR2 SYDVKM. The CDR3 spells CASSYPSVTSSTDTQYF. The CDR3 DNA sequence: TGTGCCAGCAGTTATCCTTCGGTAACGTCTAGCACAGATACGCAGTATTTT. Looking up the rest from reference TRBV28 and TRBJ2-3 gives the full variable domain: DVKVTQSSRYLVKRTGEKVFLECVQDMDHENMFWYRQDPGLGLRLIYFSYDVKMKEKGDIPEGYSVSREKKERFSLILESASTNQTSMYLCASSYPSVTSSTDTQYFGPGTRLTVL.

V is TRBV4-1 and J is TRBJ2-7; TRBD1 might be the D (5 bases). The CDR3 has 15 amino acids. Germline assignment: CDR1 MGHRA and CDR2 YSYEKL. V gave up 1 base and J gave up 6 bases, with 16 bases separating them. The CDR3, as DNA: TGCGCCAGCAGCCAAGGTTTTCAGGGCGCCAGCGAGCAGTACTTC. Residues: CASSQGFQGASEQYF.

Only one count was recorded for this clone. The V call is TRBV5-1, the J call TRBJ2-7, with 7 bases that match TRBD2. CDR1 and CDR2 (germline): SGHRS, YFSETQ. Trimming cost V 3 bases and J 0 bases; bases outside gene matches: 9. This CDR3 contains 16 residues. CDR3 sequence reads: CASSYVRGEGSYEQYF. In nucleotides, the CDR3 is TGCGCCAGCAGCTACGTTCGCGGGGAGGGCTCCTACGAGCAGTACTTC.

The chain recombines TRBV28 with TRBJ2-6; unclear D gene. The CDR3 is 13 residues long. V was clipped by 5 bases and J by 3 bases, with 5 bases between them. Germline CDR1 and CDR2: MDHEN and SYDVKM. As DNA, the CDR3 is TGTGCCAGCAGTGACGGTGGGGCCAACGTCCTGACTTTC. As protein: CASSDGGANVLTF.

V and J are TRBV5-1 and TRBJ2-7; TRBD2 is a possible D gene (6 bases). Germline lookup yields CDR1 SGHRS and CDR2 YFSETQ. The CDR3 sequence is 16 residues long. V lost 4 bases and J lost 0, with 17 bases in between. The CDR3 loop reads CASSRIGSSGSYEQYF. For the CDR3, the DNA is TGCGCCAGCAGCAGGATCGGGAGCTCCGGCTCCTACGAGCAGTACTTC. Full variable domain (outside the CDR3, taken from reference TRBV5-1 and TRBJ2-7): KAGVTQTPRYLIKTRGQQVTLSCSPISGHRSVSWYQQTPGQGLQFLFEYFSETQRNKGNFPGRFSGRQFSNSRSEMNVSTLELGDSALYLCASSRIGSSGSYEQYFGPGTRLTVT.